This T cell receptor beta chain was sequenced in a study of T-cell reconstitution after alpha-beta-depleted transplantation in children (dated by TCRdb to about 2016). Concerning the study at large: T-cell immune reconstitution after TCRalphabeta/CD19-depleted allogeneic hematopoietic cell transplantation in children was quantitatively tracked in the study by means of TCR repertoire profiling.

This clonotype was detected ten times or more. Its antigen is not yet known. Base-call qualities are not available, and no considerably larger clone is one nucleotide away. There are 15 amino acids in the CDR3, from cysteine to phenylalanine inclusive. Solely the CDR3 DNA is kept, with 45 bases framed from the first base. Trimming accounts for 5 bases at V and 9 bases at J, while the number of junction bases matched to no gene is 10. Based on the germline V gene (reference sequence), the CDR1 and CDR2 sequences are LNHDA and SQIVND. Library preparation was by PCR. The data were produced on an Illumina HiSeq 2500. To normalize quantification of the TCRbeta repertoire, the TCR libraries were built with molecular barcoding that relied on unique molecular identifiers. TCRdb took the public reads, trimmed them with fastp at Q25, ran MiXCR for clone calling and kept in-frame beta chains. One record per CDR3 amino acid sequence lists the most common genes and DNA. Within this sample are about 92,000 distinct CDR3 sequences, with 12% of them counted one time only. The ten largest clonotypes hold approximately 15% of the sample.

The source material was PBMCs from the stem cell graft donor, sampled from the stem cell graft. The clonotype was recovered from a human donor who donated a stem cell graft to a child with inherited bone marrow failure. The rearrangement combines TRBV19 with TRBJ2-2; 9 central nucleotides agree with TRBD1. The bases are TGTGCCAGTAGTTCCCCCGGGACAGGGCGCAGGGAGCTGTTTTTT. Its coded protein is CASSSPGTGRRELFF.